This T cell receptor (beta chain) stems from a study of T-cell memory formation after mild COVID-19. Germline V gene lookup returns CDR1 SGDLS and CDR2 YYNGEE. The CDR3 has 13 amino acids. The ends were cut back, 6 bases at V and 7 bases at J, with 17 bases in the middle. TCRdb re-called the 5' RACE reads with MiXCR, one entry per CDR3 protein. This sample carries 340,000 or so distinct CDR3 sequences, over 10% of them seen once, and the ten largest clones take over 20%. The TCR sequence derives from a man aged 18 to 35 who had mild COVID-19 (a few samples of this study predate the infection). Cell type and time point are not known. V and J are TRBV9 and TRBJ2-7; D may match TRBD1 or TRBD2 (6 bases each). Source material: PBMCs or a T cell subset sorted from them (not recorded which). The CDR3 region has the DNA TGTGCCAGCATCAAGACAGGTGGGGGGGAGCAGTACTTC. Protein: CASIKTGGGEQYF.